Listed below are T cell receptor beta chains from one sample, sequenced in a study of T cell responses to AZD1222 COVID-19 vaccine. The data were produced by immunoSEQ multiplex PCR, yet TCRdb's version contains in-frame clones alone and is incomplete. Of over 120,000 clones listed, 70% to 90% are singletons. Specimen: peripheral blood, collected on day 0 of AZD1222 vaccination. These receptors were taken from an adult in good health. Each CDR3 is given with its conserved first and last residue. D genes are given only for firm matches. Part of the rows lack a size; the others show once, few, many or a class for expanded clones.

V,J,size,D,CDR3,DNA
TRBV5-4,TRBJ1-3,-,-,CASSLAQGTLAGNTIYF,TGTGCCAGCAGCTTGGCCCAAGGGACATTGGCTGGAAACACCATATATTTT
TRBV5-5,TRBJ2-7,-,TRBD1,CASSFRRQGSYEQYF,TGTGCCAGCAGCTTTCGGAGACAGGGATCCTACGAGCAGTACTTC
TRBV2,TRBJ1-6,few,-,CASKSSYNSPLHF,TGTGCCAGCAAGAGCTCCTATAATTCACCCCTCCACTTT
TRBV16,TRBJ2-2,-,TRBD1,CASSPLGTATGELFF,TGTGCCAGCAGTCCCTTGGGGACAGCTACCGGGGAGCTGTTTTTT
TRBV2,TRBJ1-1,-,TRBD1,CASRTGGNTEAFF,TGTGCCAGTAGGACAGGGGGGAACACTGAAGCTTTCTTT
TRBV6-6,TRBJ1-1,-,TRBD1,CASSPQGWNTEAFF,TGTGCCAGCAGTCCACAGGGGTGGAACACTGAAGCTTTCTTT
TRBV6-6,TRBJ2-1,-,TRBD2,CASVSDSGPHYNEQFF,TGTGCCAGCGTCTCCGATAGCGGGCCCCATTACAATGAGCAGTTCTTC
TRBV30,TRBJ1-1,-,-,CASRRRDTYNEAFF,TGTGCCAGTAGGAGAAGGGATACTTATAATGAAGCTTTCTTT
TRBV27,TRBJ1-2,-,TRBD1,CASSLYFPGGSGYTF,TGTGCCAGCAGTTTATATTTTCCAGGGGGCAGTGGCTACACCTTC
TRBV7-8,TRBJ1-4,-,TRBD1,CASSPNTGGVNEKLFF,TGTGCCAGCAGCCCTAATACAGGGGGCGTTAATGAAAAACTGTTTTTT
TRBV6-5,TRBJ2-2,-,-,CASRLNTGELFF,TGTGCCAGCAGACTAAACACCGGGGAGCTGTTTTTT
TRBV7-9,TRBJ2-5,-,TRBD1,CASGAGTGLLETQYF,TGTGCCAGCGGAGCCGGGACAGGGCTTTTGGAGACCCAGTACTTC
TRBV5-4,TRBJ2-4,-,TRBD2,CASSPLSGGRGNIQYF,TGTGCCAGCAGCCCCCTTTCGGGAGGGAGAGGAAACATTCAGTACTTC
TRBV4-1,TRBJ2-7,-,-,CASSHGGQSATYEQYF,TGCGCCAGCAGCCATGGTGGACAGTCAGCCACCTACGAGCAGTACTTC
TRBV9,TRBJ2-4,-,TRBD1,CASSAQGAVNIQYF,TGTGCCAGCAGCGCCCAGGGGGCGGTAAACATTCAGTACTTC
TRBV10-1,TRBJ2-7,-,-,CASSAAGSPYEQYF,TGCGCCAGCAGTGCGGCGGGGAGCCCCTACGAGCAGTACTTC
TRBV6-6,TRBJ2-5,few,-,CASSSRGTADEGQYF,TGTGCCAGCAGTTCCCGGGGGACAGCGGATGAGGGCCAGTACTTC
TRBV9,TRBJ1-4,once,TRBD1,CASTQGGGNEKLFF,TGTGCCAGCACCCAGGGGGGGGGTAATGAAAAACTGTTTTTT
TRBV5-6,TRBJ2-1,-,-,CASSLVSGYEQFF,TGTGCCAGCAGCTTGGTGTCAGGATATGAGCAGTTCTTC
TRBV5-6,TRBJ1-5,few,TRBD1,CASSYGTDVQPQHF,TGTGCCAGCAGCTACGGGACAGACGTTCAGCCCCAGCATTTT
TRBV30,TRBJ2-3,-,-,CAWSAVTGRDTQYF,TGTGCCTGGAGCGCCGTAACAGGTCGGGATACGCAGTATTTT
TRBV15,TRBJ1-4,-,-,CATSRYNEKLFF,TGTGCCACCAGCAGATATAATGAAAAACTGTTTTTT
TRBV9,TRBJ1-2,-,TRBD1,CASSAGRGGQGLGGYTF,TGTGCCAGCAGCGCCGGGAGAGGGGGACAGGGCCTTGGCGGCTACACCTTC
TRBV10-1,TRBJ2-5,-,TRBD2,CASRKRSSGVQETQYF,TGCGCCAGCAGGAAAAGGTCTAGCGGGGTCCAAGAGACCCAGTACTTC
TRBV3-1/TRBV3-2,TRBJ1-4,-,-,CASSPRGEGEKLFF,TGTGCCAGCAGCCCTAGGGGGGAGGGTGAAAAACTGTTTTTT
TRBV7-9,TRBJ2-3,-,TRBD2,CASSLELAVSTDTQYF,TGTGCCAGCAGCTTAGAACTAGCGGTTTCCACAGATACGCAGTATTTT
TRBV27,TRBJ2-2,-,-,CASSLEGRVFGELFF,TGTGCCAGCAGTTTAGAAGGCAGGGTATTCGGGGAGCTGTTTTTT
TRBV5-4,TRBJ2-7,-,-,CASSPEWDSSYEQYF,TGTGCCAGCAGCCCCGAGTGGGACTCCTCCTACGAGCAGTACTTC
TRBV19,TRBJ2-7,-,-,CASSIRQTPYEQYF,TGTGCCAGTAGTATAAGACAGACCCCCTACGAGCAGTACTTC
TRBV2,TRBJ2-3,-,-,CASAREGTDTQYF,TGTGCCAGCGCCAGGGAAGGCACAGATACGCAGTATTTT
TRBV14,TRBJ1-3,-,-,CASSPWLGGTSGNTIYF,TGTGCCAGCAGCCCTTGGTTAGGGGGGACCTCTGGAAACACCATATATTTT
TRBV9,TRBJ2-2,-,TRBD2,CASSLRSMTSGSPGELFF,TGTGCCAGCAGCTTACGATCAATGACTAGCGGGAGCCCCGGGGAGCTGTTTTTT
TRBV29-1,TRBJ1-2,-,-,CSVENWGYTF,TGCAGCGTTGAAAATTGGGGCTACACCTTC
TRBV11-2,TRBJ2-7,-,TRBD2,CASSVPSAGGPYEQYF,TGTGCCAGCAGCGTCCCCTCCGCGGGAGGGCCTTATGAGCAGTACTTC
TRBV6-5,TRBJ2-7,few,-,CASRGSNEQYF,TGTGCCAGCAGGGGTTCCAACGAGCAGTACTTC
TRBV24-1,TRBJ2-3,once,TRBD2,CATSELAGTDTQYF,TGTGCCACCAGTGAGCTAGCGGGGACAGATACGCAGTATTTT
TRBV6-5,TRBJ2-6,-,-,CASSYAPGTGANVLTF,TGTGCCAGCAGTTACGCCCCGGGAACTGGGGCCAACGTCCTGACTTTC
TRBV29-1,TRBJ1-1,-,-,CSVRNSGTEAFF,TGCAGCGTTCGTAACAGTGGTACTGAAGCTTTCTTT
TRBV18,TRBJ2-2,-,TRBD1,CASSPRTGANTGELFF,TGTGCCAGCTCACCACGCACAGGGGCCAACACCGGGGAGCTGTTTTTT
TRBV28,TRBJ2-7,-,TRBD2,CASPSGTSGGDDSYEQYF,TGTGCCAGCCCCTCCGGGACTAGCGGGGGAGACGATTCCTACGAGCAGTACTTC
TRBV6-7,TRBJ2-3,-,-,CASRPPAPSGDTQYF,TGTGCCAGCAGGCCCCCAGCGCCCTCGGGGGATACGCAGTATTTT
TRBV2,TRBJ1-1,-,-,CASSERTLGTEAFF,TGTGCCAGCAGCGAACGGACGCTTGGGACTGAAGCTTTCTTT
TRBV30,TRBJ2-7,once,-,CAWSVSHYEQYF,TGTGCCTGGAGTGTTAGTCACTACGAGCAGTACTTC
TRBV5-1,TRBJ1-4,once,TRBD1,CASSLGTGPWGSEKLFF,TGCGCCAGCAGCCTCGGGACAGGGCCCTGGGGGAGTGAAAAACTGTTTTTT